This is a list of T cell receptor beta chains from one sample in a study of OX40 agonist ivuxolimab in advanced cancers. TCRdb keeps only in-frame clones here, not all; method: immunoSEQ multiplex PCR. The profile shows approximately 80,000 clones, approximately 85% of them singletons. The material was CD4+ or CD8+ T cells sorted from blood, obtained in a trial of the OX40 agonist ivuxolimab. These TCRs come from an adult with an advanced solid tumor such as melanoma, head and neck, liver or kidney cancer. The CDR3 runs from the conserved cysteine through the conserved F or W. Each record gives: D gene, clone size, V gene, J gene, CDR3 DNA, CDR3 protein. A D gene is named only where the DNA matches it firmly. Rows give clone size only sometimes, using once, few, many, or a class for an expanded clone.

d_gene: -; abundance: -; v_gene: TRBV21-1; j_gene: TRBJ2-1; CDR3nt: TGTGCCAGCAAGGGAGACAGATACAATGAGCAGTTCTTC; CDR3aa: CASKGDRYNEQFF
d_gene: -; abundance: -; v_gene: TRBV19; j_gene: TRBJ2-1; CDR3nt: TGTGCCAGTAGTACCGCCTACAATGAGCAGTTCTTC; CDR3aa: CASSTAYNEQFF
d_gene: -; abundance: few; v_gene: TRBV4-1; j_gene: TRBJ1-5; CDR3nt: TGCGCCAGCAGCCAAGATCTTGGGCGTCGGGGACTCAATCAGCCCCAGCATTTT; CDR3aa: CASSQDLGRRGLNQPQHF
d_gene: -; abundance: once; v_gene: TRBV28; j_gene: TRBJ2-7; CDR3nt: TGTGCCAGCGCCCGAAGGACCCTCCACGAGCAGTACTTC; CDR3aa: CASARRTLHEQYF
d_gene: -; abundance: -; v_gene: TRBV5-1; j_gene: TRBJ2-7; CDR3nt: TGCGCCAGCAGCTTGGACAGATTCTCCTACGAGCAGTACTTC; CDR3aa: CASSLDRFSYEQYF
d_gene: -; abundance: -; v_gene: TRBV9; j_gene: TRBJ1-2; CDR3nt: TGTGCCAGCAGCCCCACCCAAGGATGGTTCTATGGCTACACCTTC; CDR3aa: CASSPTQGWFYGYTF
d_gene: -; abundance: few; v_gene: TRBV4-1; j_gene: TRBJ2-1; CDR3nt: TGCGCCAGCAGCCAAGATTGGTCCCTGGGCAATGAGCAGTTCTTC; CDR3aa: CASSQDWSLGNEQFF
d_gene: -; abundance: -; v_gene: TRBV18; j_gene: TRBJ2-1; CDR3nt: TGTGCCAGCTCTCCGGCTGGGGTCAGGCACAATGAGCAGTTCTTC; CDR3aa: CASSPAGVRHNEQFF
d_gene: -; abundance: -; v_gene: TRBV28; j_gene: TRBJ1-5; CDR3nt: TGTGCCAGCAATTCTCCGGGTAGCAATCAGCCCCAGCATTTT; CDR3aa: CASNSPGSNQPQHF
d_gene: -; abundance: -; v_gene: TRBV28; j_gene: TRBJ1-4; CDR3nt: TGTGCCAGCCGGGATCAGGCCCAAAAACTGTTTTTT; CDR3aa: CASRDQAQKLFF
d_gene: -; abundance: once; v_gene: TRBV5-6; j_gene: TRBJ1-2; CDR3nt: TGTGCCAGCAGCCCCCTGGGAGGAGGGCTTGGTCGTGGCTACACCTTC; CDR3aa: CASSPLGGGLGRGYTF
d_gene: -; abundance: -; v_gene: TRBV7-2; j_gene: TRBJ2-5; CDR3nt: TGTGCCAGCAGCTCCATCGGGCCCTACCAAGAGACCCAGTACTTC; CDR3aa: CASSSIGPYQETQYF
d_gene: -; abundance: -; v_gene: TRBV5-1; j_gene: TRBJ1-4; CDR3nt: TGCGCCAGCAGCTTGGCGGGCACCAGTAATGAAAAACTGTTTTTT; CDR3aa: CASSLAGTSNEKLFF
d_gene: -; abundance: -; v_gene: TRBV10-3; j_gene: TRBJ2-7; CDR3nt: TGTGCCATCAGTGAGTCGCGGGACGAGCAGTACTTC; CDR3aa: CAISESRDEQYF
d_gene: -; abundance: -; v_gene: TRBV7-3; j_gene: TRBJ2-3; CDR3nt: TGTGCCAGCAGCGAAAGACTAGGGGAAAGCACAGATACGCAGTATTTT; CDR3aa: CASSERLGESTDTQYF
d_gene: TRBD1; abundance: -; v_gene: TRBV30; j_gene: TRBJ1-1; CDR3nt: TGTGCCTGGAGTGCATACAGGGGGCCGGTAACTTTCTTT; CDR3aa: CAWSAYRGPVTFF
d_gene: TRBD2; abundance: -; v_gene: TRBV4-3; j_gene: TRBJ2-1; CDR3nt: TGCGCCAGCAGCCAAGATGTGGATAGCGGGAGGTCCTACAATGAGCAGTTCTTC; CDR3aa: CASSQDVDSGRSYNEQFF
d_gene: -; abundance: few; v_gene: TRBV7-9; j_gene: TRBJ2-1; CDR3nt: TGTGCCAGCAGCTTGGTTTCTAGGAGATACAATGAGCAGTTCTTC; CDR3aa: CASSLVSRRYNEQFF
d_gene: -; abundance: -; v_gene: TRBV28; j_gene: TRBJ2-1; CDR3nt: TGTGCCAGCAGCCTCGGCGGATTAGGACGCGCAAGCTCCTACAATGAGCAGTTCTTC; CDR3aa: CASSLGGLGRASSYNEQFF
d_gene: TRBD1; abundance: -; v_gene: TRBV5-4; j_gene: TRBJ1-3; CDR3nt: TGTGCCAGCAGCTTGGAGGGGGCTGCTGGAAACACCATATATTTT; CDR3aa: CASSLEGAAGNTIYF
d_gene: -; abundance: -; v_gene: TRBV28; j_gene: TRBJ2-1; CDR3nt: TGTGCCAGCAGCCTCTCCGGGAATCCCTACAATGAGCAGTTCTTC; CDR3aa: CASSLSGNPYNEQFF
d_gene: TRBD2; abundance: -; v_gene: TRBV11-2; j_gene: TRBJ2-1; CDR3nt: TGTGCCAGCAGCTTAGGGGGACTAGGTCTCAATGAGCAGTTCTTC; CDR3aa: CASSLGGLGLNEQFF
d_gene: -; abundance: -; v_gene: TRBV5-1; j_gene: TRBJ1-1; CDR3nt: TGCGCCAGCAGCTTGGGGGTTTCGTCGAGGGACGAAGCTTTCTTT; CDR3aa: CASSLGVSSRDEAFF
d_gene: TRBD2; abundance: -; v_gene: TRBV28; j_gene: TRBJ2-6; CDR3nt: TGTGCCAGCAGGGTAGCGGGCTCTGGGGCCAACGTCCTGACTTTC; CDR3aa: CASRVAGSGANVLTF
d_gene: TRBD1; abundance: -; v_gene: TRBV2; j_gene: TRBJ1-2; CDR3nt: TGTGCCAGCAGTGACCCCGGGACAGTATCCTATGGCTACACCTTC; CDR3aa: CASSDPGTVSYGYTF
d_gene: -; abundance: -; v_gene: TRBV6-5; j_gene: TRBJ2-3; CDR3nt: TGTGCCAGCAAGGGTAGCTACGCAGATACGCAGTATTTT; CDR3aa: CASKGSYADTQYF
d_gene: TRBD2; abundance: -; v_gene: TRBV27; j_gene: TRBJ2-1; CDR3nt: TGTGCCAGCAGCCTCACTAGCGGGAGATGGTATGAGCAGTTCTTC; CDR3aa: CASSLTSGRWYEQFF
d_gene: TRBD1; abundance: once; v_gene: TRBV18; j_gene: TRBJ1-1; CDR3nt: TGTGCCAGCTCACCCGGGACAGCATTGAACACTGAAGCTTTCTTT; CDR3aa: CASSPGTALNTEAFF
d_gene: -; abundance: -; v_gene: TRBV9; j_gene: TRBJ1-3; CDR3nt: TGTGCCAGCAGCGTCGGAATGGGAAACACCATATATTTT; CDR3aa: CASSVGMGNTIYF
d_gene: -; abundance: -; v_gene: TRBV6-6; j_gene: TRBJ2-7; CDR3nt: TGTGCCAGCAGATTACAGGACCGCTACGAGCAGTACTTC; CDR3aa: CASRLQDRYEQYF
d_gene: -; abundance: few; v_gene: TRBV6-4; j_gene: TRBJ1-1; CDR3nt: TGTGCCAGCAGTGCAGCGATGAACACTGAAGCTTTCTTT; CDR3aa: CASSAAMNTEAFF
d_gene: -; abundance: once; v_gene: TRBV27; j_gene: TRBJ1-1; CDR3nt: TGTGCCAGCAGTTTAACCCAGGGGAACACTGAAGCTTTCTTT; CDR3aa: CASSLTQGNTEAFF